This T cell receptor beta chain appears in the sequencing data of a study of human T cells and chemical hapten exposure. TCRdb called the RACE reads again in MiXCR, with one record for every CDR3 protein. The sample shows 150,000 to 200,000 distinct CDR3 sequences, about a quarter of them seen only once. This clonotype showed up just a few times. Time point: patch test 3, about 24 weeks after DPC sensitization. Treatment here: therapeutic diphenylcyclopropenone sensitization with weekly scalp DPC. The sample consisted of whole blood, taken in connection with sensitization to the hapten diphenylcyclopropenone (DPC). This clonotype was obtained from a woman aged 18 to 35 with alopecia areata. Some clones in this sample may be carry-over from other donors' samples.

The CDR3 sequence: CSARQGIDYEQYF. CDR3 nucleotides: TGCAGTGCTAGACAGGGGATCGACTACGAGCAGTACTTC. The chain is built from TRBV20-1 and TRBJ2-7, with a weak D call TRBD1 (6 bases). The V gene lost 2 bases and the J gene lost 3 bases, with 11 bases spanning the gap. CDR1 and CDR2 (germline): DFQATT, SNEGSKA (reference sequence). The CDR3 totals 13 residues.